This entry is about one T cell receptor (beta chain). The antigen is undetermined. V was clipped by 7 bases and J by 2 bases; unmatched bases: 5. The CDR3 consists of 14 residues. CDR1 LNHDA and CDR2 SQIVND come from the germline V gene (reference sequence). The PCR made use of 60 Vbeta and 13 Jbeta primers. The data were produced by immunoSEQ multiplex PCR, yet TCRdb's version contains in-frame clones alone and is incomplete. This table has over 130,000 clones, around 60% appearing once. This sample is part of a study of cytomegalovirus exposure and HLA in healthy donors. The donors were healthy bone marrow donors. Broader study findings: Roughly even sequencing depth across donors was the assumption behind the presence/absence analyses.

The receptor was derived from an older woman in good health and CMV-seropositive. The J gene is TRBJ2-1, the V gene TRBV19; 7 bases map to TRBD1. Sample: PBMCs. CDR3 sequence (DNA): TGTGCCAGTAATACCGGGACAGCCTACAATGAGCAGTTCTTC. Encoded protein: CASNTGTAYNEQFF.